The 28 T cell receptor beta chains reported below all come from one sample, sequenced in a study of blood T cell repertoires in COVID-19. Here immunoSEQ multiplex PCR was the method, and the copy in TCRdb shows in-frame clones only, minus some. Among around 250,000 clones, roughly 80% were seen once, and the ten largest hold around 3.4%. The sequencing sample was made of peripheral blood. The receptor source for this set is a woman between 18 and 30 years old with acute or convalescent COVID-19.

This sequence joins TRBV5-1 and TRBJ1-2; tentative D call: TRBD1 (5 bases). Germline CDR1 is SGHRS and CDR2 is YFSETQ. CDR3 length equals 17 residues. Trimming took 0 bases from V and 4 from J, leaving 19 bases between them. CDR3 sequence reads: CASSLGIHSTAGYGYTF. CDR3 DNA: TGCGCCAGCAGCTTGGGGATCCACTCGACAGCGGGCTATGGCTACACCTTC.

The chain has TRBV6-5 and TRBJ1-6; D call uncertain. From germline, CDR1 is MNHEY and CDR2 SVGAGI. The CDR3 consists of 15 residues. V dropped 4 bases and J dropped 2 bases, with 9 bases sitting between them. CDR3: CASSFESPYNSPLHF. The CDR3 coding sequence is TGTGCCAGCAGTTTCGAGAGCCCCTATAATTCACCCCTCCACTTT.

The rearrangement uses TRBV21-1 and TRBJ2-5; the table's TRBD1 call for D was not verified on the DNA. TRBV21-1 is assigned pseudogene status. CDR3 length: 17 amino acids. The CDR3 region is CASNHTAGQGAKETQYF. DNA for the CDR3: TGTGCCAGCAACCATACCGCGGGACAGGGGGCGAAAGAGACCCAGTACTTC.

The chain couples TRBV6-2 or TRBV6-3 to TRBJ2-5; TRBD2 aligns across 12 bases. V lost 2 bases, J lost 4 bases, and 5 bases stayed unmatched. The CDR3 totals 16 residues. Germline CDR1 reads MNHEY; CDR2 reads SVGEGT. The CDR3 is CASSYLAGGPRETQYF. The CDR3 bases are TGTGCCAGCAGTTACCTAGCGGGAGGGCCTAGAGAGACCCAGTACTTC.

This chain connects TRBV5-6 to TRBJ2-1; 13 bases match TRBD2. Germline trimming cut 1 base from V and 8 bases from J; bases unmatched to any gene: 6. This CDR3 spans 16 amino acids. In germline, CDR1 is SGHDT, CDR2 YYEEEE. The chain's CDR3 is CASSLSGLAGLDEQFF. CDR3 nucleotide sequence: TGTGCCAGCAGCTTGTCGGGACTAGCGGGATTGGATGAGCAGTTCTTC.

The rearrangement joins TRBV24-1 to TRBJ1-1; tentative D call: TRBD1 (6 bases). Germline CDR1 is KGHDR and CDR2 is SFDVKD. The CDR3 is 15 residues long. V lost 4 bases, J lost 0 bases, and 11 bases lay in between. The CDR3 DNA is TGTGCCACCAGTGAATCCGGGACAATGAACACTGAAGCTTTCTTT. Residues: CATSESGTMNTEAFF.

The table lists this clone with a few counts. The chain recombines TRBV7-3 with TRBJ2-5, with D perhaps matching TRBD1 (5 bases). CDR1 SGHTA and CDR2 FQGTGA come from the germline V gene. The V end lost 5 bases, the J end lost 2 bases, and 9 bases lay between the germline ends. This CDR3 region has 13 residues. In DNA form, the CDR3 reads TGTGCCAGCAGCAAAGGACAACAAGAGACCCAGTACTTC. As protein: CASSKGQQETQYF.

The chain is built from TRBV5-1 and TRBJ1-6; 9 nucleotides match TRBD1. Per the germline V gene, CDR1 is SGHRS and CDR2 is YFSETQ. The CDR3 spans 14 residues. The ends lost 2 bases at V and 9 bases at J; junction bases unmatched: 3. In nucleotides, the CDR3 is TGCGCCAGCAGCTTACAGGGGGCGGGTTCACCCCTCCACTTT. It encodes CASSLQGAGSPLHF.

The V and J genes are TRBV5-4 and TRBJ2-3; 9 nucleotides match TRBD1. Germline-derived CDR1 and CDR2 are SGHNT and YYREEE (reference sequence). This CDR3 region has 16 residues. The V segment lost 1 base and the J segment 4 bases; nucleotides outside the gene matches: 7. This CDR3 is CASSLRGDRDADTQYF. The CDR3 nucleotides read TGTGCCAGCAGCTTGCGGGGGGACAGGGATGCAGATACGCAGTATTTT.

The gene calls are TRBV12-5 and TRBJ1-4; 8 nucleotides match TRBD1. The CDR3 has 13 amino acids. The junction had 5 bases not matched to a gene; V was cut back by 7 bases and J by 7 bases. From germline, CDR1 is LGHNT and CDR2 FRNRAP. The CDR3 spells CASAPTGVEKLFF. CDR3 coding DNA: TGTGCTAGTGCCCCGACAGGGGTTGAAAAACTGTTTTTT.

This clone was recorded only once. The chain links TRBV11-3 to TRBJ1-4; 8 bases map to TRBD1. V shed 5 bases, J shed 5 bases, and the junction held 19 bases outside the gene matches. This CDR3 region has 19 residues. From germline, CDR1 is SGHNT and CDR2 YENEEA. CDR3 loop: CASSPQGEGKDWRNEKLFF. In DNA, the CDR3 is TGTGCCAGCAGCCCACAGGGGGAAGGGAAAGACTGGAGGAATGAAAAACTGTTTTTT.

The chain joins TRBV2 to TRBJ2-5; 8 bases map to TRBD1. CDR3 length equals 13 residues. CDR1 is SNHLY and CDR2 is FYNNEI in the germline V gene. J gave up 7 bases and V 6 bases, and 7 bases lay outside the gene matches. DNA of the CDR3: TGTGCCAGCAGAGGACAGGGATTGGGGACCCAGTACTTC. Amino acids: CASRGQGLGTQYF.

The gene calls are TRBV6-5 and TRBJ1-2, with 9 bases aligning to TRBD1. Germline CDR1 MNHEY, CDR2 SVGAGI. CDR3 size: 16 residues. V shed 0 bases and J 1 base; nucleotides not matched to a gene: 3. CDR3 DNA: TGTGCCAGCAGTTACTCGGGGACAGGGAATAACTATGGCTACACCTTC. Encoded protein: CASSYSGTGNNYGYTF.

The J gene is TRBJ2-6, the V gene TRBV11-3, with 14 bases that match TRBD2. Germline V gene data show CDR1 as SGHNT and CDR2 as YENEEA. J was trimmed by 2 bases and V by 4 bases; bases with no gene match: 1. The CDR3 is 17 residues long. For the CDR3, the DNA is TGTGCCAGCAGCTGGGGACTAGCGGGAGCTGGGGCCAACGTCCTGACTTTC. This codes for CASSWGLAGAGANVLTF.

This chain uses TRBV28 with TRBJ2-3, with TRBD2 as a possible D gene (7 bases). The germline CDR1 and CDR2 sequences are MDHEN and SYDVKM. V gave up 2 bases and J gave up 2 bases, with 20 bases separating them. CDR3 length: 18 residues. CDR3 loop: CASSLGARGGRDTDTQYF. DNA for the CDR3: TGTGCCAGCAGTTTAGGGGCACGCGGGGGCCGGGACACAGATACGCAGTATTTT.

The CDR3 nucleotides read TGTGCCAGCAGTGACCAGTGGTTGACCGGGGAGCTGTTTTTT. It encodes CASSDQWLTGELFF. The rearrangement uses TRBV6-4 and TRBJ2-2; D call uncertain. The V gene's germline CDR1 is MRHNA and CDR2 SNTAGT. Between the trimmed V and J ends, which lost 2 bases and 5 bases, there was a span of 9 bases. This CDR3 comprises 14 residues.

This clone was counted at least ten times. The J gene is TRBJ2-7, the V gene TRBV30, with 12 bases matching TRBD2. Germline trimming cut 4 bases from V and 9 bases from J; bases unmatched to any gene: 13. The CDR3 runs 15 residues. The V gene's germline CDR1 is GTSNPN and CDR2 SVGIG (reference sequence). The CDR3: CAWTPKGLAGGRQYF. The CDR3 nucleotides are TGTGCCTGGACCCCCAAGGGGCTAGCGGGGGGGCGGCAGTACTTC.

The J gene is TRBJ2-3, the V gene TRBV4-3; D possibly corresponds to TRBD2 (6 bases). The germline V gene has CDR1 LGHNA and CDR2 YSLEER. The CDR3 has 17 residues. The germline V and J ends were trimmed by 0 bases and 2 bases, with 15 bases remaining between them. The CDR3 region is CASSQDVVAAFTDTQYF. In DNA form, the CDR3 reads TGCGCCAGCAGCCAAGATGTGGTAGCGGCCTTCACAGATACGCAGTATTTT.

The chain couples TRBV2 to TRBJ1-5, with TRBD1 identical over 8 bases. CDR1 is SNHLY and CDR2 is FYNNEI in the germline V gene. J lost 0 bases, V lost 4 bases, and 5 bases had no gene match. The CDR3 loop spans 16 amino acids. The CDR3 bases are TGTGCCAGCAGTGTAGGGGGACAGGATAGCAATCAGCCCCAGCATTTT. It translates to CASSVGGQDSNQPQHF.

This chain uses TRBV27 with TRBJ2-1; TRBD1 matches 10 bases. The CDR3 runs to 16 residues. V was clipped by 6 bases and J by 8 bases; unmatched bases: 13. Germline CDR1 reads MNHEY; CDR2 reads SMNVEV (reference sequence). In DNA form, the CDR3 reads TGTGCCAGCAGGGCAAGGACAGGGGGGCGGATCCATGAGCAGTTCTTC. Translated, it gives CASRARTGGRIHEQFF.

CDR3 in amino acids: CASSQTAQRNYGYTF. The CDR3 bases are TGTGCCAGCAGCCAAACCGCACAACGAAACTATGGCTACACCTTC. J is TRBJ1-2 and V is TRBV16; D is ambiguous. The CDR3 length is 15 residues. V was trimmed by 2 bases and J by 2 bases, leaving 12 bases between them. Germline assignment: CDR1 KGHSY and CDR2 FQNENV. The whole variable domain, remainder taken from reference TRBV16 and TRBJ1-2, is GEEVAQTPKHLVRGEGQKAKLYCAPIKGHSYVFWYQQVLKNEFKFLISFQNENVFDETGMPKERFSAKCLPNSPCSLEIQATKLEDSAVYFCASSQTAQRNYGYTFGSGTRLTVV.

This clone showed up just a few times. This chain connects TRBV7-2 to TRBJ1-1; D perhaps matches TRBD1 (6 bases). Germline V gene data show CDR1 as SGHTA and CDR2 as FQGNSA. The CDR3 loop spans 14 amino acids. Trimming removed 2 bases at V and 5 bases at J, with 12 bases between. CDR3 bases: TGTGCCAGCAGCTTACAATGGCAGGGGACTGAAGCTTTCTTT. Encoded protein: CASSLQWQGTEAFF.

CDR3 loop: CASSYSRATSREQFF. CDR3 nucleotide sequence: TGTGCCAGCAGTTACTCGAGAGCCACGTCGCGGGAGCAGTTCTTC. The rearrangement uses TRBV6-5 and TRBJ2-1; D is unclear. With 0 bases removed from V and 10 bases from J, the gap between germline ends came to 16 bases. In germline, CDR1 is MNHEY, CDR2 SVGAGI. The CDR3 has 15 residues.

In this sample, this clone turned up once. The chain links TRBV30 to TRBJ2-5; 8 nucleotides line up with TRBD1. Looked up from germline, CDR1 is GTSNPN and CDR2 is SVGIG (reference sequence). The CDR3 is made up of 19 amino acids. Trimming at V came to 4 bases and at J to 2 bases, leaving 21 bases not matched to a gene. The CDR3 sequence: CAWTTIRTRQGLKQETQYF. The CDR3 DNA is TGTGCCTGGACCACGATTAGGACCAGACAGGGGTTGAAGCAAGAGACCCAGTACTTC.

The rearrangement links TRBV19 to TRBJ2-3; a possible D gene is TRBD2 (6 bases). This CDR3 contains 15 residues. Germline assignment: CDR1 LNHDA and CDR2 SQIVND (reference sequence). The ends were cut back, 10 bases at V and 1 base at J, with 18 bases in the middle. CDR3 DNA sequence: TGTGCCACCTCTCGCGGGGTAAGCGGCACAGATACGCAGTATTTT. This encodes CATSRGVSGTDTQYF.

This chain joins TRBV15 and TRBJ1-5; D gene unclear. The V end was cut by 5 bases, the J end by 0 bases, with 11 bases between. This CDR3 is 15 amino acids long. Germline CDR1 is LNHNV and CDR2 is YYDKDF (reference sequence). CDR3 loop: CATSLGRYSNQPQHF. Here the CDR3 DNA reads TGTGCCACCAGCCTGGGCAGATATAGCAATCAGCCCCAGCATTTT.

The chain joins TRBV29-1 to TRBJ1-1, with a possible D match to TRBD1 (5 bases). CDR1 and CDR2 (germline): SQVTM, ANQGSEA. V shed 6 bases and J shed 4 bases, with 15 bases lying between them. The CDR3 contains 13 residues. The CDR3 loop is CSVHRGGGTEAFF. CDR3 sequence (DNA): TGCAGCGTGCACCGGGGGGGAGGCACTGAAGCTTTCTTT.

This chain connects TRBV19 to TRBJ2-2, with D maybe TRBD2 (5 bases). This CDR3 contains 15 residues. Germline CDR1 reads LNHDA; CDR2 reads SQIVND (reference sequence). V was clipped by 5 bases and J by 1 base, with 11 bases between them. This chain's CDR3 is CASSQLALNTGELFF. The CDR3 DNA sequence: TGTGCCAGTAGTCAGCTAGCCCTGAACACCGGGGAGCTGTTTTTT.